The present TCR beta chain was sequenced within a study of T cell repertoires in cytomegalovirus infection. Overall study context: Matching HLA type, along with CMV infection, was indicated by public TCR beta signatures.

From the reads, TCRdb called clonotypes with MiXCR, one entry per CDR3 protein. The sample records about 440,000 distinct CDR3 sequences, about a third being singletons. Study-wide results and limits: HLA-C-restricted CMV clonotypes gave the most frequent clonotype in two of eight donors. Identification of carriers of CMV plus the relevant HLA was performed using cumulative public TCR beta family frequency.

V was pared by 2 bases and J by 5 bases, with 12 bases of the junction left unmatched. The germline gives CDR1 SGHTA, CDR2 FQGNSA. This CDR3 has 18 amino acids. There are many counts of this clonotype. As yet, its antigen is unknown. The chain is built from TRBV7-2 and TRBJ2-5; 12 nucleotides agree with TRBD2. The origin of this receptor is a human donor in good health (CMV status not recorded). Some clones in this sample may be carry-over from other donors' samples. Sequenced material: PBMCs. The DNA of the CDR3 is TGTGCCAGCAGCTTAAGTGGTTCTAGCGGGGGGGCCCGGGAGACCCAGTACTTC. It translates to CASSLSGSSGGARETQYF.